The text below deals with one TCR beta chain. The same CDR3 also results from other DNA sequences found in this sample. TCRdb's table, derived via immunoSEQ multiplex PCR, lists solely in-frame clones and lacks some. The table includes around 300,000 clones, roughly 87% detected once. Germline CDR1 reads SGHNT; CDR2 reads YYREEE (reference sequence). The CDR3 has 13 amino acids. Trimming took off 4 bases at V and 5 bases at J, with 9 bases between the two ends. This entry belongs to a study of blood T cell repertoires in COVID-19. Sequenced material: PBMCs or T cells enriched from blood (not recorded which). This receptor was obtained from a woman in her twenties or thirties who had recovered from COVID-19. The chain links TRBV5-4 to TRBJ1-4; D is perhaps TRBD1 (6 bases). The CDR3 nucleotides read TGTGCCAGCAGCCCCGGACAGAATGAAAAACTGTTTTTT. Amino acid sequence: CASSPGQNEKLFF.